Sequencing of this TCR beta chain was carried out in a study of cytomegalovirus exposure and HLA in healthy donors. At the level of the study: In a previous analysis, around 110 million unique TCR beta sequences were found from about 179 million T cells. Overall study findings and caveats: The only immune exposure information that was available was CMV serostatus.

Donors were nominally healthy when sampled, though unrecorded immune exposures were likely. This CDR3 comprises 14 residues. V lost 11 bases and J 3 bases, leaving 19 bases between the germline ends. From germline, CDR1 is LNHDA and CDR2 SQIVND (reference sequence). PCR employed 60 Vbeta and 13 Jbeta primers. Study processing details: An analysis that came later counted 77 million or so unique TCR beta chains, 10 million to 11 million shared. The repertoire was sequenced with immunoSEQ multiplex PCR; TCRdb's copy has only in-frame clones and lacks some. V, J and clone size derive from that table, while D and trimming were established from the DNA sequence. The repertoire holds 110,000 to 150,000 clones, with roughly 65% as singletons. This clone was counted only a few times. The antigen is unknown.

The source of this sequence is a man between 60 and 75 years old in good health and CMV-seronegative. Sequencing used PBMCs. The genes are TRBV19 and TRBJ1-2, with unresolved D. The CDR3 loop reads CAPSIRWADYGYTF. The DNA for the CDR3 is TGTGCCCCCAGTATTCGTTGGGCCGACTATGGCTACACCTTC.